This note documents a single T cell receptor beta chain sequence. Its target is not known. Thawed PBMCs were FACS-sorted into unstimulated CD4+CD25+CD127- regulatory T cells, CD4+CD25- non-regulatory cells, CD4 and CD8 cells. The sample belongs to a study of Tregs in tolerant kidney transplant recipients. Study-wide results and caveats: The small number of patients limits these findings pending further validation. Activated donor B cell expansion appeared to reveal the most relevant donor-specific TCRbeta repertoire.

The table came from immunoSEQ multiplex PCR; TCRdb's copy has only in-frame clones and leaves some out. The profile shows hundreds of thousands of clones, roughly 80% of them singletons. The source of this sequence is a human donor in good health. Sequencing was carried out using CD4+ T cells from blood.

CDR3 bases: TGCAGCGTTCAGGGGACGAACACCGGGGAGCTGTTTTTT. Its translation: CSVQGTNTGELFF. The chain carries TRBV29-1 and TRBJ2-2, with a possible D match to TRBD1 (6 bases). Germline V gives CDR1 SQVTM, CDR2 ANQGSEA. The ends were cut back, 5 bases at V and 0 bases at J, with 7 bases in the middle. The CDR3 loop spans 13 amino acids.